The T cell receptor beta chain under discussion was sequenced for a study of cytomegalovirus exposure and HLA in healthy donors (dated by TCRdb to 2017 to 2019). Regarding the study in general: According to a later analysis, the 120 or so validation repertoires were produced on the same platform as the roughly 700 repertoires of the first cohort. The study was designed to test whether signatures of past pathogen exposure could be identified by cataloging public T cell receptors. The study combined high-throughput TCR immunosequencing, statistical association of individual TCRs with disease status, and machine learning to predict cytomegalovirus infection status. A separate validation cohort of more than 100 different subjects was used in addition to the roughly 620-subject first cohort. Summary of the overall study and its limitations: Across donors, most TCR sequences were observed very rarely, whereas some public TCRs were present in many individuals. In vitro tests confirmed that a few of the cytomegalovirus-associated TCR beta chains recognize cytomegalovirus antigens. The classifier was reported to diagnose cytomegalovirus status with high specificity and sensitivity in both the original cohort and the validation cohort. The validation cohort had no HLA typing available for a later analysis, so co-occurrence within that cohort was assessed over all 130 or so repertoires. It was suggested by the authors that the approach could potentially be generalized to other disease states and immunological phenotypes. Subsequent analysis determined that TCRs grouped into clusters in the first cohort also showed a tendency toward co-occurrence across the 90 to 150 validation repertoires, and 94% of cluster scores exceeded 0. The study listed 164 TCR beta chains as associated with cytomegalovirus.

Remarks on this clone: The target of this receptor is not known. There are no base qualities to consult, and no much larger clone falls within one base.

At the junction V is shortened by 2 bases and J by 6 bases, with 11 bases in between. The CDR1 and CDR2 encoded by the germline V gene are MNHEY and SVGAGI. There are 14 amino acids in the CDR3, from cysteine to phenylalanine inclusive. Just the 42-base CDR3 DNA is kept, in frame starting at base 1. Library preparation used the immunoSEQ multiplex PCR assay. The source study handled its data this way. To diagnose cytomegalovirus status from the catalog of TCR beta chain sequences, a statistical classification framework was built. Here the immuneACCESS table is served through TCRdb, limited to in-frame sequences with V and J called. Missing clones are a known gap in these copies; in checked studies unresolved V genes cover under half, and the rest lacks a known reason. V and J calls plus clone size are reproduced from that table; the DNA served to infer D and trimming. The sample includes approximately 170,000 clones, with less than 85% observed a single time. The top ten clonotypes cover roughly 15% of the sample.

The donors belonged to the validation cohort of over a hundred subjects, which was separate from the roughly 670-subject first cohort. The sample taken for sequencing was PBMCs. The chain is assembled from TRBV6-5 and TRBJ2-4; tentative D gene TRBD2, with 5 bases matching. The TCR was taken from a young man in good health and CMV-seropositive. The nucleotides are TGTGCCAGCAGTTACGGGAGTGGAGGAAACATTCAGTACTTC. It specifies CASSYGSGGNIQYF.